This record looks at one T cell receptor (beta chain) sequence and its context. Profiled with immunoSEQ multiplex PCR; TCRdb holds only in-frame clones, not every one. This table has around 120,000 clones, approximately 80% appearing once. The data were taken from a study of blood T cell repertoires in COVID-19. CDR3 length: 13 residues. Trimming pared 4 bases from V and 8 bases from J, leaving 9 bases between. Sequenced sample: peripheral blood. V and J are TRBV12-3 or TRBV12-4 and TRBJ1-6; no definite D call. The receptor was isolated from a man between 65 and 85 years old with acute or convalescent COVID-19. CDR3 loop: CASSSMRDSPLHF. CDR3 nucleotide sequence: TGTGCCAGCAGTTCCATGAGGGATTCACCCCTCCACTTT.